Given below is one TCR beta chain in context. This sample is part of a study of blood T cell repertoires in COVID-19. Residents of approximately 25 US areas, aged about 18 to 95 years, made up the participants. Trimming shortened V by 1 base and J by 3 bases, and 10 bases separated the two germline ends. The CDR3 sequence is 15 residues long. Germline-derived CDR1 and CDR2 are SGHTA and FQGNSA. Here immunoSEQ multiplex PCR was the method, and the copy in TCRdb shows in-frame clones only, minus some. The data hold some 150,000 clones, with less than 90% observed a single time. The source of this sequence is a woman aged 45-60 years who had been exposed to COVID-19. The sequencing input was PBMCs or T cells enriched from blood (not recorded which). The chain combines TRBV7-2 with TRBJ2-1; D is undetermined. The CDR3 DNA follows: TGTGCCAGCAGCTTAGTAGCCCAGAACTACAATGAGCAGTTCTTC. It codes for CASSLVAQNYNEQFF.